The 5 T cell receptor beta chains reported below all come from one sample, sequenced in a study of T-cell memory formation after mild COVID-19. A single record per CDR3 protein comes from TCRdb applying MiXCR to the 5' RACE reads. This table holds roughly 180,000 distinct CDR3 sequences, around a tenth found once. Input material: PBMCs or a T cell subset sorted from them (not recorded which). All receptors derive from a man younger than 35 who had mild COVID-19 (a few samples of this study predate the infection). Cell type and time point are not known.

The V call is TRBV18, the J call TRBJ2-7; D possibly corresponds to TRBD2 (6 bases). The CDR3 sequence is 13 residues long. Deletions cut 4 bases from V and 3 bases from J, with 10 bases between. The germline V gene encodes CDR1 KGHSH and CDR2 LQKENI. CDR3 sequence reads: CASSRRDGYEQYV. The CDR3 DNA reads as TGTGCCAGCTCACGGCGGGACGGCTACGAGCAGTACGTC.

The V and J genes are TRBV19 and TRBJ2-3; a possible D gene is TRBD1 (6 bases). V was trimmed by 3 bases and J by 7 bases, leaving 26 bases between them. CDR3 length equals 18 residues. From germline, CDR1 is LNHDA and CDR2 SQIVND (reference sequence). CDR3 nucleotide sequence: TGTGCCAGTAGTATCGCCGGGACACCAGATATCTACCCGCATACGCAGTATTTT. It specifies CASSIAGTPDIYPHTQYF.

The chain has TRBV7-9 and TRBJ1-2; D unresolved. The ends were cut back, 2 bases at V and 4 bases at J, with 5 bases in the middle. The CDR3 extends over 12 amino acids. Germline CDR1 SEHNR, CDR2 FQNEAQ (reference sequence). Here the CDR3 reads CASSLPSYGYTF. The CDR3 region has the DNA TGTGCCAGCAGCTTACCAAGCTATGGCTACACCTTC.

This clonotype was seen only a few times. Mismatch with germline at one junction end may stem from a read error. The chain joins TRBV7-3 to TRBJ2-6; 8 bases match TRBD1. The CDR3 is made up of 16 amino acids. The germline CDR1 and CDR2 sequences are SGHTA and FQGTGA. For the CDR3, the DNA is TGTGCCAGCAGCCTAACAGGGGGCTCTGGGGCCAACGTCCTGACTTTC. This gives the protein CASSLTGGSGANVLTF.

This chain connects TRBV5-4 to TRBJ2-5; TRBD2 matches at 9 bases. Germline assignment: CDR1 SGHNT and CDR2 YYREEE (reference sequence). This CDR3 has 14 residues. Trimming took 3 bases from V and 4 from J; bases not matched to a gene: 4. CDR3 protein: CASSYWRGGETQYF. CDR3 DNA sequence: TGTGCCAGCAGCTATTGGCGGGGGGGAGAGACCCAGTACTTC.